This TCR beta chain was identified in a study of OX40 agonist ivuxolimab in advanced cancers. Notes on the study in general: The work left the antigen specificity of expanded peripheral T cells undetermined. The study found that CD8+ T cells averaged more expanded clones than CD4+. Within 6 weeks, CD4+ and CD8+ blood T cells expanded clonally at 0.1 to 3.0 mg/kg.

V was shortened by 5 bases and J by 12 bases, with 15 bases between the two germline ends. There are 11 residues in the CDR3. In germline, CDR1 is DFQATT, CDR2 SNEGSKA (reference sequence). This clone was counted only a few times. Antigen: not known. The table came from immunoSEQ multiplex PCR; TCRdb's copy has only in-frame clones and leaves some out. This sample has some 33,000 clones, with roughly 80% found just once. The source was CD4+ or CD8+ T cells sorted from blood, collected in a trial of the OX40 agonist ivuxolimab. V gene TRBV20-1 combines with J gene TRBJ2-3; maybe TRBD2 (5 bases). The receptor comes from an adult with an advanced solid tumor such as melanoma, head and neck, liver or kidney cancer. This chain's CDR3 is CSAGGRGDQYF. The CDR3, as DNA: TGCAGTGCTGGCGGCCGGGGTGACCAGTATTTT.